Listed below are T cell receptor beta chains from one sample, sequenced in a study of blood T cells in healthy people across ages. A single record per CDR3 protein comes from TCRdb applying MiXCR to the 5' RACE reads. The table includes 720,000 or so distinct CDR3 sequences, approximately 40% detected once. Sequencing used blood. The receptors derive from a man at least 80 years old in good health. The CDR3 runs from the conserved cysteine through the conserved F or W. The D gene is left open where the match is weak. Some rows have no size entry. The others give once, few or many, or a class for an expanded clone.

J gene: TRBJ2-1
V gene: TRBV18
D gene: NA
CDR3 length: 16
clone size: few
CDR3 protein: CASSLDRAGAGGEQFF
CDR3 DNA: TGTGCCAGCTCACTCGACAGGGCGGGGGCCGGCGGTGAGCAGTTCTTC

J gene: TRBJ2-7
V gene: TRBV3-1
D gene: TRBD1
CDR3 length: 15
clone size: NA
CDR3 protein: CASSQDGQARREQYF
CDR3 DNA: TGTGCCAGCAGCCAAGACGGACAGGCCCGTCGCGAGCAGTACTTC

J gene: TRBJ2-7
V gene: TRBV3-1
D gene: NA
CDR3 length: 13
clone size: NA
CDR3 protein: CASSQARGGQQYF
CDR3 DNA: TGTGCCAGCAGCCAAGCCCGGGGAGGACAGCAGTACTTC

J gene: TRBJ1-4
V gene: TRBV29-1
D gene: TRBD1
CDR3 length: 13
clone size: NA
CDR3 protein: CSVRTGGNEKLFF
CDR3 DNA: TGCAGCGTGCGGACAGGAGGTAATGAAAAACTGTTTTTT

J gene: TRBJ2-3
V gene: TRBV6-5
D gene: TRBD2
CDR3 length: 16
clone size: many
CDR3 protein: CASTTLRTSKTDTQYF
CDR3 DNA: TGTGCCAGCACCACCCTTAGGACTAGCAAAACAGATACGCAGTATTTT

J gene: TRBJ2-4
V gene: TRBV3-1
D gene: TRBD1
CDR3 length: 15
clone size: NA
CDR3 protein: CASRPSDRGGNIQYF
CDR3 DNA: TGTGCCAGCAGACCATCGGACAGGGGAGGAAACATTCAGTACTTC

J gene: TRBJ1-2
V gene: TRBV12-3/TRBV12-4
D gene: NA
CDR3 length: 14
clone size: NA
CDR3 protein: CASSPRVGVHGYTF
CDR3 DNA: TGTGCCAGCAGTCCCCGAGTAGGGGTTCATGGCTACACCTTC

J gene: TRBJ2-5
V gene: TRBV6-2/TRBV6-3
D gene: TRBD2
CDR3 length: 17
clone size: NA
CDR3 protein: CASSLRTSGDLQETQYF
CDR3 DNA: TGTGCCAGCAGCCTCAGGACTAGCGGGGATCTCCAAGAGACCCAGTACTTC

J gene: TRBJ1-2
V gene: TRBV6-1
D gene: NA
CDR3 length: 11
clone size: few
CDR3 protein: CASSEHYGYTF
CDR3 DNA: TGTGCCAGCAGTGAGCATTATGGCTACACCTTC

J gene: TRBJ2-3
V gene: TRBV18
D gene: NA
CDR3 length: 13
clone size: NA
CDR3 protein: CASAPRGTDTQYF
CDR3 DNA: TGTGCCAGCGCACCACGAGGGACAGATACGCAGTATTTT

J gene: TRBJ1-6
V gene: TRBV7-2
D gene: NA
CDR3 length: 17
clone size: many
CDR3 protein: CASSLDVVVSYNSPLHF
CDR3 DNA: TGTGCCAGCAGCTTAGACGTGGTTGTGTCCTATAATTCACCCCTCCACTTT

J gene: TRBJ2-7
V gene: TRBV20-1
D gene: TRBD2
CDR3 length: 14
clone size: few
CDR3 protein: CSAKAGGGPYEQYF
CDR3 DNA: TGCAGTGCTAAGGCCGGCGGGGGACCCTACGAGCAGTACTTC

J gene: TRBJ2-3
V gene: TRBV12-3/TRBV12-4
D gene: NA
CDR3 length: 15
clone size: NA
CDR3 protein: CASSLWDGLVDTQYF
CDR3 DNA: TGTGCCAGCAGTTTATGGGACGGGCTCGTAGATACGCAGTATTTT

J gene: TRBJ2-3
V gene: TRBV20-1
D gene: NA
CDR3 length: 13
clone size: few
CDR3 protein: CSPLGGTTDTQYF
CDR3 DNA: TGCAGTCCGCTAGGCGGGACCACAGATACGCAGTATTTT

J gene: TRBJ2-1
V gene: TRBV6-2/TRBV6-3
D gene: TRBD2
CDR3 length: 12
clone size: NA
CDR3 protein: CASSSTSGGGFF
CDR3 DNA: TGTGCCAGCAGTTCTACTAGCGGAGGAGGGTTCTTC

J gene: TRBJ1-6
V gene: TRBV7-8
D gene: TRBD1
CDR3 length: 17
clone size: NA
CDR3 protein: CASSLGQGVVDNSPLHF
CDR3 DNA: TGTGCCAGCAGCTTGGGACAGGGGGTTGTGGATAATTCACCCCTCCACTTT

J gene: TRBJ2-1
V gene: TRBV3-1
D gene: NA
CDR3 length: 12
clone size: NA
CDR3 protein: CASSHDWVKQFF
CDR3 DNA: TGTGCCAGCAGCCACGACTGGGTTAAGCAGTTCTTC

J gene: TRBJ1-5
V gene: TRBV6-2/TRBV6-3
D gene: NA
CDR3 length: 13
clone size: NA
CDR3 protein: CASSFRQNQPQHF
CDR3 DNA: TGTGCCAGCAGTTTTCGGCAAAATCAGCCCCAGCATTTT

J gene: TRBJ1-1
V gene: TRBV7-2
D gene: TRBD1
CDR3 length: 17
clone size: NA
CDR3 protein: CASSLAQGQGGYTEAFF
CDR3 DNA: TGTGCCAGCAGCTTAGCACAAGGACAGGGCGGGTACACTGAAGCTTTCTTT

J gene: TRBJ1-1
V gene: TRBV20-1
D gene: NA
CDR3 length: 14
clone size: few
CDR3 protein: CSALGGQTNTEAFF
CDR3 DNA: TGCAGTGCGCTCGGCGGGCAGACAAACACTGAAGCTTTCTTT

J gene: TRBJ2-5
V gene: TRBV6-2/TRBV6-3
D gene: NA
CDR3 length: 16
clone size: NA
CDR3 protein: CASSYVPTGYQETQYF
CDR3 DNA: TGTGCCAGCAGTTACGTCCCCACCGGCTACCAAGAGACCCAGTACTTC

J gene: TRBJ2-7
V gene: TRBV6-5
D gene: NA
CDR3 length: 16
clone size: few
CDR3 protein: CASSYHQLGWSYEQYF
CDR3 DNA: TGTGCCAGCAGTTACCATCAGCTTGGCTGGTCCTACGAGCAGTACTTC

J gene: TRBJ2-7
V gene: TRBV20-1
D gene: NA
CDR3 length: 13
clone size: NA
CDR3 protein: CSARVPATYEQYF
CDR3 DNA: TGCAGTGCTAGAGTCCCAGCTACCTACGAGCAGTACTTC

J gene: TRBJ2-1
V gene: TRBV6-4
D gene: TRBD1
CDR3 length: 16
clone size: many
CDR3 protein: CASSDNAGGFYNEQFF
CDR3 DNA: TGTGCCAGCAGTGATAACGCAGGGGGCTTCTACAATGAGCAGTTCTTC

J gene: TRBJ2-3
V gene: TRBV9
D gene: NA
CDR3 length: 14
clone size: many
CDR3 protein: CASSADSWTDTQYF
CDR3 DNA: TGTGCCAGCAGCGCCGACTCTTGGACAGATACGCAGTATTTT

J gene: TRBJ2-1
V gene: TRBV29-1
D gene: TRBD1
CDR3 length: 13
clone size: NA
CDR3 protein: CSVEEVATGVPFF
CDR3 DNA: TGCAGCGTTGAAGAGGTGGCGACAGGGGTCCCGTTCTTC

J gene: TRBJ2-5
V gene: TRBV10-2
D gene: NA
CDR3 length: 16
clone size: NA
CDR3 protein: CASSESIFLGLETQYF
CDR3 DNA: TGCGCCAGCAGTGAGTCTATCTTCCTAGGATTAGAGACCCAGTACTTC

J gene: TRBJ2-5
V gene: TRBV20-1
D gene: NA
CDR3 length: 15
clone size: NA
CDR3 protein: CSAPSSSAAQETQYF
CDR3 DNA: TGCAGTGCCCCTAGCAGCTCGGCCGCCCAAGAGACCCAGTACTTC

J gene: TRBJ2-1
V gene: TRBV11-1
D gene: NA
CDR3 length: 16
clone size: few
CDR3 protein: CASSPPIARSYNEQFF
CDR3 DNA: TGTGCCAGCAGCCCCCCGATAGCGCGGTCCTACAATGAGCAGTTCTTC

J gene: TRBJ1-2
V gene: TRBV2
D gene: NA
CDR3 length: 15
clone size: NA
CDR3 protein: CASGRTAIFNYGYTF
CDR3 DNA: TGTGCCAGCGGGAGGACAGCAATTTTTAACTATGGCTACACCTTC

J gene: TRBJ2-1
V gene: TRBV5-1
D gene: TRBD2
CDR3 length: 15
clone size: NA
CDR3 protein: CASSLRAGGINEQFF
CDR3 DNA: TGCGCCAGCAGCTTAAGAGCGGGAGGGATCAATGAGCAGTTCTTC

J gene: TRBJ2-1
V gene: TRBV20-1
D gene: TRBD1
CDR3 length: 11
clone size: few
CDR3 protein: CSADRGERQFF
CDR3 DNA: TGCAGTGCTGACAGGGGTGAAAGGCAGTTCTTC

J gene: TRBJ2-1
V gene: TRBV19
D gene: TRBD1
CDR3 length: 17
clone size: NA
CDR3 protein: CASSPPPDRGTYNEQFF
CDR3 DNA: TGTGCCAGTAGTCCACCCCCGGACAGGGGAACCTACAATGAGCAGTTCTTC

J gene: TRBJ2-1
V gene: TRBV20-1
D gene: NA
CDR3 length: 15
clone size: few
CDR3 protein: CSAKRGASSYNEQFF
CDR3 DNA: TGCAGTGCTAAAAGGGGGGCTAGCTCCTACAATGAGCAGTTCTTC

J gene: TRBJ2-1
V gene: TRBV7-9
D gene: TRBD2
CDR3 length: 15
clone size: NA
CDR3 protein: CASSLSAGIYNEQFF
CDR3 DNA: TGTGCCAGCAGCTTATCAGCGGGAATTTACAATGAGCAGTTCTTC

J gene: TRBJ2-5
V gene: TRBV20-1
D gene: TRBD2
CDR3 length: 16
clone size: few
CDR3 protein: CSATTSGLVGGETQYF
CDR3 DNA: TGCAGTGCGACAACCTCCGGACTAGTAGGTGGGGAGACCCAGTACTTC

J gene: TRBJ2-7
V gene: TRBV6-2/TRBV6-3
D gene: NA
CDR3 length: 13
clone size: NA
CDR3 protein: CASEGGADYEQYF
CDR3 DNA: TGTGCCAGCGAAGGTGGGGCGGACTACGAGCAGTACTTC